The T cell receptor beta chain described here comes from a study of memory CD8 T cells in hepatitis C reinfection (dated by TCRdb to the late 2010s). Turning to the overall study: A few donors spontaneously resolved two consecutive HCV infections, while two donors cleared a primary infection but became chronically infected after reinfection. An HCV reinfection was defined as a positive HCV RNA test that came after two negative tests taken at least 60 days apart. Pre-reinfection samples were obtained between 55 and 20 weeks before detection of reinfection. The TCR beta repertoire of virus-specific CD8 T cells was tracked longitudinally in 4 or 5 donors across an HCV reinfection episode. Between the late 2000s and the early 2010s, five reinfection cases with stored pre-reinfection samples were identified. Participants who had resolved a prior HCV infection were followed every 3 months in the reinfection study.

Reading the germline V gene gives CDR1 MNHEY and CDR2 SVGAGI. Reading from cysteine to phenylalanine, the CDR3 counts 15 amino acids. Just the 45-base CDR3 DNA is kept, in frame starting at base 1. V loses 4 bases of germline sequence and J loses 4 bases, and the interval between the two ends is 16 bases. As to this clone: The specificity of this receptor is unknown. Per-base qualities were not stored, and no clone one base away is much larger.

Receptor libraries were prepared by the immunoSEQ multiplex PCR assay. Genomic DNA was extracted from the sorted cells, and Adaptive Biotechnologies' automated high-throughput method was used to sequence the TCR beta V, D and J regions. A two-step, bias-controlled multiplex PCR was used to amplify the CDR3 regions. Amplified TCR beta libraries were sequenced on an Illumina instrument. In the authors' own workflow: Demultiplexed reads were processed to lower amplification and sequencing bias, and the IMGT database was used to assign CDR3 sequences to gene families. ImmunoSEQ software version 2.0 was used to analyze the repertoire data. Clonotype lists were filtered to remove out-of-frame sequences as well as sequences containing stop codons in the CDR3. Clonotypes with a frequency below 0.01% were excluded because such low-frequency clonotypes corresponded to less than one cell. Richness was computed as observed richness divided by input cell number, and evenness as Shannon entropy divided by log observed richness. Repertoire diversity and the similarity between time points were measured using Simpson diversity and Morisita-Horn overlap indices. Clonotypes were categorized as dominant (>1%), sub-dominant (0.5-0.99%), low abundance (0.1-0.49%) or lowest abundance (<0.1%). The germline index was obtained by subtracting total nucleotide additions from total CDR3 length and then dividing the result by total CDR3 length. TCRdb retrieved this table from immuneACCESS and kept in-frame rearrangements only. Not all clones are present; in checked studies, unresolved V genes account for under half, and no reason is known for the remainder. That table supplies the V and J calls and clone size; D and trimming were determined from the DNA. The sample data list more than 45,000 clones, and around 92% of these were observed just once. Jointly, the top ten make up roughly 1% of the sample.

On the study overall, not on this receptor specifically: With only 4 or 5 donors, the study could not reach definitive conclusions about public clonotypes linked to secondary clearance.

The sample's time point label, in plain terms: pre-reinfection, 55 to 20 weeks before reinfection detection. Sorted cells were sequenced directly ex vivo, with no in vitro expansion before TCR sequencing. The donors were people who inject drugs and were enrolled in the Montreal Acute Hepatitis C Cohort Study (HEPCO) in Canada. As controls, total naive CD8 T cells were sorted as viable CD3+ CD8+ CD45RO- cells from a couple of donors at all three reinfection time points. Before sorting, cryopreserved peripheral blood mononuclear cells were thawed, and CD8 T cells were purified from the thawed cells. Negative selection with the MACS CD8+ T cell Isolation Kit was used to enrich CD8 T cells. Cell sorting was done on a BD FACSAria II sorter with FACSDiva software, and data were analyzed with FlowJo.

Sequencing was carried out using naive CD8+ T cells sorted from blood. The cell subset or site label corresponds to: total naive CD8+CD45RO- T cells. The V and J segments used are TRBV6-5 and TRBJ2-5; the D gene is perhaps TRBD1, from 6 matching bases. The clonotype comes from a man aged 18 to 30 with hepatitis C virus infection. The DNA sequence follows: TGTGCCAGCAGTTTAACAGGGTTGTTGGGAGAGACCCAGTACTTC. Its coded protein is CASSLTGLLGETQYF.